What follows is one TCR beta chain and its context. What this receptor recognizes is not known. No base-level quality is on record; no much larger clone is a single base apart. Sequencing was performed on an Illumina NovaSeq 6000. Using 5'RACE with constant-segment primers, TCRalpha and TCRbeta cDNA libraries were constructed, with sample barcodes and unique molecular identifiers added in the process. Trizol reagent was used to extract RNA from every sample. Libraries were amplified in two PCR steps, with a second sample barcode and Illumina TruSeq adapters added in the second step. Sequencing of the libraries was done on an Illumina NovaSeq, producing 2 x 150 bp paired-end reads. The authors' pipeline ran thus. The reads were demultiplexed and collapsed into UMI-guided consensus sequences using migec v1.2.7. Using mixcr v2.1.11, UMI consensuses were aligned to TRA and TRB V and J templates and then assembled into clonotypes. A clonotype was counted as expanded or contracted only when both edgeR and NoisET called the clonotype significant, with the noise models trained on biological replicates. For edgeR calls, the cutoffs were a false discovery rate-adjusted p below 0.01 and a log2 fold-change threshold of 1. PCA with hierarchical clustering of max-normalized trajectories of the 1000 most abundant clonotypes was used as exploratory dynamics analysis. Separately sequenced CD4+ and CD8+ repertoires were used to assign a CD4 or CD8 phenotype to each responding clone. The raw public reads went through TCRdb reprocessing: fastp at Q25, MiXCR clone calling, in-frame beta chains kept. Every entry covers one CDR3 protein and lists the most common genes and DNA from its rows. TCRdb's processing, not the study's, gives the V and J calls here. The sample table lists about 560,000 distinct CDR3 sequences, 17% of them with a count of one. The ten largest make up roughly 7.7% of the sample.

For this chain, trimming is 6 bases at the V end and 6 bases at the J end, and the number of junction bases without a gene match is 15. CDR3 length: 18 amino acids, cysteine to phenylalanine. The kept DNA is CDR3 alone, 54 bases in frame from the first base. The germline V gene provides CDR1 SNHLY and CDR2 FYNNEI. The sample comes from a study of T-cell memory formation after mild COVID-19 (dated by TCRdb to about 2021). Concerning the study at large: Most TCR sequence clusters were specific to one of the two donors. In a couple of donors, T-cell clones that expanded and contracted after mild COVID-19 were followed by sequencing TCRalpha and TCRbeta repertoires longitudinally. Two young, previously healthy adult volunteers made up the cohort, one male and one female. General conclusions and limits of the study: Clones that contracted from day 15 to 85 showed balanced CD4/CD8 phenotypes, whereas a second wave of clones that expanded from day 15 to 37 leaned towards CD4+. The study included only a couple of mild cases, and larger cohorts that include severe cases with pre-infection samples were judged to be necessary. Contracting CD4+ clones were found mainly in CM and EM memory subsets, while CD8+ clones were enriched in EMRA. The detection of some responding clones in pre-infection memory suggests that pre-existing cross-reactive memory T cells joined the SARS-CoV-2 response. SARS-CoV-2 specificity was not confirmed for the second-wave clones peaking on day 37.

Ficoll-Paque density gradient centrifugation was the method used to isolate PBMCs. The chain joins TRBV2 to TRBJ2-7; a stretch of 15 junction bases matches TRBD2. The receptor was derived from an adult woman who had mild COVID-19 (a few samples of this study predate the infection). The sample titles of this study are shuffled in the database, so cell type and time point are left out; the donor was told from shared clones. Sequencing was done on a sample of PBMCs or a T cell subset sorted from them (not recorded which). The CDR3 region: CASRGLAGGVVPGLEQYF. The sequenced DNA is TGTGCCAGCAGGGGACTAGCGGGAGGAGTGGTGCCCGGGCTCGAGCAGTACTTC.